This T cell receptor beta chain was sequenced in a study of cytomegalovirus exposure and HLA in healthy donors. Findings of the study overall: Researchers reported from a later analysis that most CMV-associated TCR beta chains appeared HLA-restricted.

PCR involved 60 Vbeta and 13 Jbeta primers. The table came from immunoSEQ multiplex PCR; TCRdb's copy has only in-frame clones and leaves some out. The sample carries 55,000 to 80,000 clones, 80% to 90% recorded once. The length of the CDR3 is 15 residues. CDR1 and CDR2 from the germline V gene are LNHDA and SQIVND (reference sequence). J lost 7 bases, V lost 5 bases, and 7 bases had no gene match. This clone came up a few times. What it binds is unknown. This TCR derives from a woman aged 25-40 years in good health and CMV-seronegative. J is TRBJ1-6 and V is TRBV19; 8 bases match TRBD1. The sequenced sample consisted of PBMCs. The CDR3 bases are TGTGCCAGTAGTTCCCGGACAGGGCGGAATTCACCCCTCCACTTT. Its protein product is CASSSRTGRNSPLHF.